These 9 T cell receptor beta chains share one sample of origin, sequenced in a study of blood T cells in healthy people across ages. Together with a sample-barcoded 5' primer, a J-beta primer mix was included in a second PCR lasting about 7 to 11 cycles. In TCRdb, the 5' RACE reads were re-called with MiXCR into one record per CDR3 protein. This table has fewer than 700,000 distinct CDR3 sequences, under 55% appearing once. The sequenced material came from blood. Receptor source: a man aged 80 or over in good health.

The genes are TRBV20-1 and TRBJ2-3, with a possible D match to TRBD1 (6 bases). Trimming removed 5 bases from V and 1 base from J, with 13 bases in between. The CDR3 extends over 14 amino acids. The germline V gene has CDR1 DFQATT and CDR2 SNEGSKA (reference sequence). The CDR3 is CSADPEGGTDTQYF. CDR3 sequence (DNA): TGCAGTGCTGATCCTGAGGGGGGCACAGATACGCAGTATTTT.

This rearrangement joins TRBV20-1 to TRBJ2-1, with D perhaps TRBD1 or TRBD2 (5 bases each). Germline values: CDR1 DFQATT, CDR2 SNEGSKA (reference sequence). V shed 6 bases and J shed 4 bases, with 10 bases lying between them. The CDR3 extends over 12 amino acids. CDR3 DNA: TGCAGTGCGGGGGACCAGTACAATGAGCAGTTCTTC. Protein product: CSAGDQYNEQFF.

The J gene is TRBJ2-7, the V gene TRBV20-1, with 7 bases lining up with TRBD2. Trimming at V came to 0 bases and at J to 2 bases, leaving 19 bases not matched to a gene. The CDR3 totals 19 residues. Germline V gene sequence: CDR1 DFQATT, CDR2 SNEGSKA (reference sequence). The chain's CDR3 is CSARDHLGLAGGTTYEQYF. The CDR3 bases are TGCAGTGCTAGAGATCACTTGGGCTTAGCGGGCGGCACCACCTACGAGCAGTACTTC.

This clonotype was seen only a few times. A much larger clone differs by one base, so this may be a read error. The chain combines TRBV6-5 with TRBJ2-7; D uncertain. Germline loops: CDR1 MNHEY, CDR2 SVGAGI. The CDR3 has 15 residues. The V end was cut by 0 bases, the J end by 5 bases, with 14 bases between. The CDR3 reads CASSYSSSMADEQYF. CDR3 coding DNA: TGTGCCAGCAGTTACTCCTCAAGCATGGCCGACGAGCAGTACTTC.

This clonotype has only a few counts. CDR3 nucleotides: TGTGCCAGCAGCTCCCGCACTAACAGGGTTGCAGATACGCAGTATTTT. As protein: CASSSRTNRVADTQYF. The chain employs TRBV11-1 and TRBJ2-3; D may be TRBD1 (6 bases). CDR1 is SGHAT, CDR2 FQDESV, per germline (reference sequence). V was pared by 4 bases and J by 4 bases, with 18 bases between. This CDR3 has 16 residues. Full variable domain (remainder filled in from reference TRBV11-1 and TRBJ2-3): EAEVAQSPRYKITEKSQAVAFWCDPISGHATLYWYRQILGQGPELLVQFQDESVVDDSQLPKDRFSAERLKGVDSTLKIQPAELGDSAMYLCASSSRTNRVADTQYFGPGTRLTVL.

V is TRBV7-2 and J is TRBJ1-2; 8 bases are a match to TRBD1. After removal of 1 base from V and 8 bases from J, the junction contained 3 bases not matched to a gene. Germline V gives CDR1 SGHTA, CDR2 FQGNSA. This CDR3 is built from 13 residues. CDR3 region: CASSLGQGWGYTF. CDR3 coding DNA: TGTGCCAGCAGCTTAGGACAGGGGTGGGGCTACACCTTC.

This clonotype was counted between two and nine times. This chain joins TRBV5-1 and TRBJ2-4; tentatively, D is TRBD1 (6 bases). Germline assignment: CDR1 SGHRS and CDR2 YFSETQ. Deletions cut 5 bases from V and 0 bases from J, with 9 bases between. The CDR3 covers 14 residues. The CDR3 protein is CASRDSSAKNIQYF. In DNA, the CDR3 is TGCGCCAGCAGGGACAGCTCAGCCAAAAACATTCAGTACTTC.

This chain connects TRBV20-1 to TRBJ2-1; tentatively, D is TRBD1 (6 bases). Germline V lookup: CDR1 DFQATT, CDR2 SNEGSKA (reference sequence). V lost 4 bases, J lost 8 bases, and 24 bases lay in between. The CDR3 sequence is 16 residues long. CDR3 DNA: TGCAGTGCTAACAGGGAGCTCGGGACGGTCGTCGATGAGCAGTTCTTC. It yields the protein CSANRELGTVVDEQFF.

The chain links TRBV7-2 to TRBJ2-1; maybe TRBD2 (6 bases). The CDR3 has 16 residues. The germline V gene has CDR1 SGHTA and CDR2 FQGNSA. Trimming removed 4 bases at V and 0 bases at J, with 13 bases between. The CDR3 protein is CASSSLAISSYNEQFF. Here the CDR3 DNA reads TGTGCCAGCAGCTCCCTAGCGATTAGCTCCTACAATGAGCAGTTCTTC.